The T cell receptor (beta chain) under discussion was sequenced for a study of blood T cell repertoires in COVID-19. Study-level information: T cells, B-cell-depleted T cells, or PBMCs provided the cDNA or gDNA that served as material.

The method was immunoSEQ multiplex PCR; TCRdb's version includes in-frame clones alone and lacks a portion of them. The sample lists some 200,000 clones; around 82% were seen once. Trimming removed 4 bases from V and 11 bases from J; junction bases left unmatched: 6. CDR3 length equals 13 residues. Germline V CDR1 and CDR2: MNHEY, SMNVEV (reference sequence). The chain carries TRBV27 and TRBJ2-1; 9 bases are shared with TRBD2. The source material was peripheral blood. The TCR sequence derives from a woman aged 40 to 55 with acute or convalescent COVID-19. CDR3 bases: TGTGCCAGCAGTTATGCGGGGGGGCCTCAGCAGTTCTTC. Translation: CASSYAGGPQQFF.